The entry below describes one T cell receptor (beta chain). This sample was included in a study of blood T cell repertoires in COVID-19. Whole-study context: The study drew acute and convalescent COVID-19 samples from the United States, Italy and Spain. From T cells, B-cell-depleted T cells, or PBMCs came the material, which was cDNA or gDNA.

Original data processing: Reference gene primer amplification in the assay estimated nucleated cell counts. Profiling relied on immunoSEQ multiplex PCR, and the TCRdb table lists in-frame clones only, not all of them. V and J calls and clone size come straight from that table; D and trimming were deduced from the DNA. The sample carries approximately 140,000 clones, roughly 76% recorded once. The germline V gene encodes CDR1 MNHEY and CDR2 SMNVEV (reference sequence). Unmatched junction bases numbered 7, after V lost 3 bases and J lost 8 bases. The CDR3 spans 16 residues. The specimen was peripheral blood. This chain joins TRBV27 and TRBJ2-1; TRBD2 matches at 13 bases. This receptor was identified in a human donor with acute or convalescent COVID-19. The donor label of this sample is uncertain. This CDR3 reads CASSFSGTSGVDEQFF. In nucleotides, the CDR3 is TGTGCCAGCAGTTTTTCCGGGACTAGCGGGGTGGATGAGCAGTTCTTC.